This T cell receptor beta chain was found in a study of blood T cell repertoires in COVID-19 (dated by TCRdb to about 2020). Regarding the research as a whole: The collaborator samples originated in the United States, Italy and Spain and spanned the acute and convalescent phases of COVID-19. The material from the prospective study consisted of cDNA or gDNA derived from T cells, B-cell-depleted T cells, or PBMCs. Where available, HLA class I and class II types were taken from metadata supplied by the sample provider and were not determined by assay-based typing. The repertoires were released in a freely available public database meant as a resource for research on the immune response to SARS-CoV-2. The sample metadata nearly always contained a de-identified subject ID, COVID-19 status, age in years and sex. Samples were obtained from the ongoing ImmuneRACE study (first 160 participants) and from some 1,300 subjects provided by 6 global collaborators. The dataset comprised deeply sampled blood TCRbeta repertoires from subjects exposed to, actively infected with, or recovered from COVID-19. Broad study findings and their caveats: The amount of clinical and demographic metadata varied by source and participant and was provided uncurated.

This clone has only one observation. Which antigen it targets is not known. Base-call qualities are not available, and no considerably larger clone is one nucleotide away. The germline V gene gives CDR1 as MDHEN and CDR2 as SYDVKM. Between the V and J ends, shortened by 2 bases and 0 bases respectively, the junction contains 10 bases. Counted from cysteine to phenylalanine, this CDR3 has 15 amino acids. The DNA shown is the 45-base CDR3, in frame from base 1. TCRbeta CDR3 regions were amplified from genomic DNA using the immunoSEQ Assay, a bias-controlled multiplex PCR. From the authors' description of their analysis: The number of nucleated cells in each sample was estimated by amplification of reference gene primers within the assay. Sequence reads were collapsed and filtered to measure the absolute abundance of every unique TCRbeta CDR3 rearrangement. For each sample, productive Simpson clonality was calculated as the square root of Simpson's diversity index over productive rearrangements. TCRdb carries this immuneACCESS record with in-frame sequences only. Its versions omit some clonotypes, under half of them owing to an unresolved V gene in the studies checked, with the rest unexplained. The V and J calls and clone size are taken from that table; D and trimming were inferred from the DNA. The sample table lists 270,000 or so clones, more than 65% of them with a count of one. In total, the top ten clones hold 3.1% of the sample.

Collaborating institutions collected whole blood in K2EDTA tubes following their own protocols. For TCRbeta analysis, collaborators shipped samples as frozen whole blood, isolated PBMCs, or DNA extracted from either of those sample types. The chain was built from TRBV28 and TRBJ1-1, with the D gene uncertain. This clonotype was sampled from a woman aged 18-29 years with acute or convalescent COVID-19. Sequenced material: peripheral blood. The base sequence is TGTGCCAGCAGTTTAAGTACAGATATGAACACTGAAGCTTTCTTT. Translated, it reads CASSLSTDMNTEAFF.